The clone carrying this T cell receptor (beta chain) was seen repeatedly, ten times or more. Its antigen is as yet unknown. V was shortened by 3 bases and J by 2 bases, with 16 bases between the two germline ends. Per germline, CDR1 SEHNR and CDR2 FQNEAQ (reference sequence). The CDR3 sequence is 17 residues long. Breast cancer patients provided tissue from their axillary draining lymph nodes. This entry is derived from a study of breast tumors, draining lymph nodes, adjacent tissues. MiXCR, applied by TCRdb to the multiplex PCR reads, yields one record per CDR3 protein. The data show over 250,000 distinct CDR3 sequences, with 30% to 35% seen just once and 1.1% held by the top ten. Study-level results: That most tumor T cells come from lymph nodes remained unproven. Compared with lymph nodes, tumors were less diverse; compared with nontumor tissue, more.

Sequencing used axillary lymph node tissue. The clonotype comes from a female donor with breast cancer. Some clones in this sample may be carry-over from other donors' samples. V is TRBV7-9 and J is TRBJ2-2; D might be TRBD2 (6 bases). CDR3 sequence (DNA): TGTGCCAGCAGCTTCGATCCACCGGGACTTAACACCGGGGAGCTGTTTTTT. Translation: CASSFDPPGLNTGELFF.